This is a list of T cell receptor beta chains from one sample in a study of T cell changes during pregnancy in multiple sclerosis. Measured with immunoSEQ multiplex PCR; TCRdb has only the in-frame clones, and not every one. Of around 24,000 clones in the sample, roughly 86% were seen once. This specimen was CD8+ T cells from peripheral blood mononuclear cells, taken in the first trimester of pregnancy. Receptors originate from a female donor in good health, enrolled as a control in a pregnancy study. Both conserved end residues are part of each CDR3. Fields, in order: CDR3 protein, CDR3 DNA, D gene, J gene, V gene, clone size. D genes are given only for firm matches. Expanded clones get a size class; other rows say once, few or many, or leave the size out.

CASSPRPGLGYEQYF	TGTGCCAGCAGTCCCCGTCCGGGACTAGGTTACGAGCAGTACTTC	TRBD2	TRBJ2-7	TRBV28	-
CASSLSPAFTSTDTQYF	TGTGCCAGCAGTTTATCCCCTGCCTTTACTAGCACAGATACGCAGTATTTT	-	TRBJ2-3	TRBV27	-
CASIQRRGGETQYF	TGTGCCAGCATCCAGAGGAGGGGGGGAGAGACCCAGTACTTC	-	TRBJ2-5	TRBV27	few
CASSFAHGTGGREQYF	TGTGCCAGCAGTTTTGCCCACGGGACAGGGGGGCGCGAGCAGTACTTC	TRBD1	TRBJ2-7	TRBV27	-
CASSPKMNPTGAGYTF	TGTGCCAGCTCACCCAAAATGAACCCGACAGGGGCCGGCTACACCTTC	TRBD1	TRBJ1-2	TRBV18	-
CASSARTGNYEQYF	TGTGCCAGCAGCGCACGGACAGGGAACTACGAGCAGTACTTC	TRBD1	TRBJ2-7	TRBV7-9	few
CSVEASGTVYEQYF	TGCAGCGTTGAAGCTTCAGGGACAGTCTACGAGCAGTACTTC	TRBD1	TRBJ2-7	TRBV29-1	once
CASSAGLQGFTEAFF	TGTGCCAGCAGTGCCGGTCTTCAGGGATTCACTGAAGCTTTCTTT	-	TRBJ1-1	TRBV6-1	-
CASSPTGTYEQYF	TGCGCCAGCAGCCCCACAGGGACCTACGAGCAGTACTTC	-	TRBJ2-7	TRBV4-3	-
CASSHAGEYTEAFF	TGCGCCAGCAGTCACGCGGGGGAGTACACTGAAGCTTTCTTT	-	TRBJ1-1	TRBV10-1	-
CASRPFDTPNTEAFF	TGTGCCAGCAGGCCCTTCGACACACCGAACACTGAAGCTTTCTTT	-	TRBJ1-1	TRBV5-4	-
CAISESGTENYNEQFF	TGTGCCATCAGTGAGTCAGGGACAGAAAATTACAATGAGCAGTTCTTC	TRBD1	TRBJ2-1	TRBV10-3	-
CSVLAGSNTGELFF	TGCAGCGTTTTGGCGGGGTCGAACACCGGGGAGCTGTTTTTT	-	TRBJ2-2	TRBV29-1	few
CASSPPQGSVDEQYF	TGTGCCAGCAGTCCTCCCCAGGGGTCTGTGGACGAGCAGTACTTC	-	TRBJ2-7	TRBV28	-
CASSMAGAATEAFF	TGTGCCAGTAGTATGGCAGGGGCGGCCACTGAAGCTTTCTTT	-	TRBJ1-1	TRBV19	-
CASSGTSGTDTQYF	TGCGCCAGCAGTGGGACTAGCGGCACAGATACGCAGTATTTT	TRBD2	TRBJ2-3	TRBV10-1	few
CATGETDRYTEAFF	TGTGCCACAGGGGAGACAGACAGGTACACTGAAGCTTTCTTT	-	TRBJ1-1	TRBV15	few
CASRDGSSYNEQFF	TGTGCCAGCAGGGACGGGAGCTCCTACAATGAGCAGTTCTTC	-	TRBJ2-1	TRBV11-2	once
CASSMGGVDYEQYF	TGTGCCAGTAGTATGGGAGGCGTGGACTACGAGCAGTACTTC	-	TRBJ2-7	TRBV19	-
CASSLFGGGLIYNEQFF	TGTGCCAGTAGTCTCTTCGGGGGGGGCCTTATCTACAATGAGCAGTTCTTC	TRBD2	TRBJ2-1	TRBV19	-
CASSEAGTGRALSGNTIYF	TGTGCCAGCAGTGAGGCGGGGACAGGACGCGCCCTCTCTGGAAACACCATATATTTT	TRBD1	TRBJ1-3	TRBV2	-
CASSTPRGLAGATQYF	TGTGCCAGCAGCACACCTAGGGGACTAGCGGGAGCAACGCAGTATTTT	TRBD2	TRBJ2-3	TRBV9	-